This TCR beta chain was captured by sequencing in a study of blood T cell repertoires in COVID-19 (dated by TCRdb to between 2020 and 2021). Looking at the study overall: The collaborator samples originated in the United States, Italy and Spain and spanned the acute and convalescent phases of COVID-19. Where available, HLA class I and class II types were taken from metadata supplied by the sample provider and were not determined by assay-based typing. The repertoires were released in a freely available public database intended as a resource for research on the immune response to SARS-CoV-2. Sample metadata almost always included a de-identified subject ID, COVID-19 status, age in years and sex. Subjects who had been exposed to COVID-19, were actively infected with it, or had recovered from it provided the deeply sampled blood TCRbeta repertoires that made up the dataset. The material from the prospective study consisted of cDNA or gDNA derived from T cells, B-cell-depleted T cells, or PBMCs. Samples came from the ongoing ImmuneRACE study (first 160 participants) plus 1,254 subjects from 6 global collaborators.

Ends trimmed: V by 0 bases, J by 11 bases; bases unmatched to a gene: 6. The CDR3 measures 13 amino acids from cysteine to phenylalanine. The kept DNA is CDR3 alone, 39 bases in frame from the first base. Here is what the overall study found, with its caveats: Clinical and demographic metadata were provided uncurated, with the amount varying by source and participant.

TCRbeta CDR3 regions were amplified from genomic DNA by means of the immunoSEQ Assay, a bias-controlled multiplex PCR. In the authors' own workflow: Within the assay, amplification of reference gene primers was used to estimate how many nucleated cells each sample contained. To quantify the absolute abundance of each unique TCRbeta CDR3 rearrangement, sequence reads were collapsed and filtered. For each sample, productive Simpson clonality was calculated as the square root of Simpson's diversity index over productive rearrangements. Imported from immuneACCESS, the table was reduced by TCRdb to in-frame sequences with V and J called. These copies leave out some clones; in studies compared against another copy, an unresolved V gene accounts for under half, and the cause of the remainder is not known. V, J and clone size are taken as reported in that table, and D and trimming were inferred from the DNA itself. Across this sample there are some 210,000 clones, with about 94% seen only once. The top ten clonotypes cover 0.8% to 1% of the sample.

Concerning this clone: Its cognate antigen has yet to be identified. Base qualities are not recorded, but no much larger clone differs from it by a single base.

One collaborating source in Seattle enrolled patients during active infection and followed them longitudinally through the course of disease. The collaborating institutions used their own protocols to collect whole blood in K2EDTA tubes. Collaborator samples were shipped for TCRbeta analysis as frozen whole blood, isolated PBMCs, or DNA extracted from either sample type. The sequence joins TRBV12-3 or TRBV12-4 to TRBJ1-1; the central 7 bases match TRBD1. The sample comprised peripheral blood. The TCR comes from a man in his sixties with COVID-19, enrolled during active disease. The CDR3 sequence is CASSLADRVEAFF. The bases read TGTGCCAGCAGTTTAGCTGACAGGGTAGAGGCTTTCTTT.